This TCR beta chain was identified during a study of beta chain features in type 1 diabetes. Notes on the study in general: Type 1 diabetes patients had moderately but significantly shorter TCRB CDR3s in all four CD4+ subsets.

What was sequenced were expressed TCRB transcripts, since all of the isolated RNA had been reverse transcribed. Method: immunoSEQ multiplex PCR; TCRdb's copy keeps in-frame clones and lacks some. This sample has 130,000 or so clones, with 9% to 10% found just once. Trimming took 0 bases from V and 2 from J, leaving 8 bases between them. There are 14 residues in the CDR3. Germline assignment: CDR1 SGHRS and CDR2 YFSETQ. This clone occurred a few times. The antigen remains unidentified. The receptor's source is a middle-aged woman in good health. The chain joins TRBV5-1 to TRBJ1-2; D call uncertain. Specimen: central memory CD4+ T cells from blood. CDR3 sequence (DNA): TGCGCCAGCAGCTTGGGTACAGTGAACTATGGCTACACCTTC. Translated: CASSLGTVNYGYTF.